What follows are 17 T cell receptor beta chains derived from one specimen sequenced in a study of human T cells and chemical hapten exposure. Each CDR3 protein is one row after TCRdb ran MiXCR on the RACE reads. Of some 360,000 distinct CDR3 sequences listed, less than 6.5% were seen once; the top ten hold about 2.5%. This sample's time point: pre-sensitization, week 0. Treatment denoted: therapeutic diphenylcyclopropenone sensitization with weekly scalp DPC. Here the sequenced sample was whole blood, taken in connection with sensitization to the hapten diphenylcyclopropenone (DPC). The source of these receptors is a woman between 50 and 59 years old with alopecia areata. Some clones in this sample may be carry-over from other donors' samples.

In its sample, this clonotype was seen many times. The chain uses TRBV20-1 and TRBJ2-3; D is ambiguous. The CDR3 loop spans 14 amino acids. From germline, CDR1 is DFQATT and CDR2 SNEGSKA (reference sequence). Trimming stripped 4 bases from V and 1 base from J, with 12 bases between. As DNA, the CDR3 is TGCAGTGCTACTCAAGGACGGGGCACAGATACGCAGTATTTT. Amino acid sequence: CSATQGRGTDTQYF.

This clonotype was recorded at least ten times. V gene TRBV2 combines with J gene TRBJ2-1, with TRBD2 matching over 11 bases. Germline V gives CDR1 SNHLY, CDR2 FYNNEI. The CDR3 is 19 amino acids. The trim removed 5 bases at V and 3 bases at J, leaving 15 bases unmatched. DNA of the CDR3: TGTGCCAGCAGTCAATCGACCACCATTACTAGCGGGGGCTACAATGAGCAGTTCTTC. As protein: CASSQSTTITSGGYNEQFF.

This clonotype appeared a few times. The chain carries TRBV7-9 and TRBJ2-1, with D possibly being TRBD1 or TRBD2 (5 bases each). Germline V gives CDR1 SEHNR, CDR2 FQNEAQ (reference sequence). The CDR3 has 14 residues. Trimming pared 3 bases from V and 7 bases from J, leaving 13 bases between. This chain's CDR3 is CASSLSVGVNEQFF. CDR3 coding DNA: TGTGCCAGCAGCTTGAGCGTGGGGGTAAATGAGCAGTTCTTC.

The rearrangement uses TRBV29-1 and TRBJ2-7; maybe TRBD1 (6 bases). Trimming took off 5 bases at V and 5 bases at J, with 13 bases between the two ends. CDR3 length: 12 residues. From germline, CDR1 is SQVTM and CDR2 ANQGSEA. The CDR3 DNA reads as TGCAGCGTTACCAGAAGGGACAACGAGCAGTACTTC. Translating it yields CSVTRRDNEQYF.

CDR3 sequence: CASSYYPVTGELFF. The CDR3 nucleotides are TGTGCCAGCAGTTACTATCCTGTCACCGGGGAGCTGTTTTTT. The chain is built from TRBV6-6 and TRBJ2-2, with D hard to call. Germline V gene lookup returns CDR1 MNHNY and CDR2 SVGAGI (reference sequence). V was shortened by 1 base and J by 4 bases, with 7 bases between the two germline ends. CDR3 length: 14 residues.

This clonotype turned up a few times. This sequence joins TRBV24-1 and TRBJ2-1, with D maybe TRBD1 (6 bases). Trimming took 3 bases from V and 4 from J, leaving 18 bases between them. This CDR3 spans 17 amino acids. CDR1 KGHDR and CDR2 SFDVKD come from the germline V gene. The CDR3 protein is CATSDLPTGLAYNEQFF. In DNA, the CDR3 is TGTGCCACCAGTGATCTCCCGACAGGCTTAGCGTACAATGAGCAGTTCTTC.

This clonotype was picked up a small number of times. V usage is TRBV12-3 or TRBV12-4 and J usage is TRBJ1-1, with unresolved D. The CDR3 totals 11 residues. V gave up 7 bases and J gave up 11 bases, with 14 bases separating them. The CDR3 DNA reads as TGTGCCAGCACCCCGACGGAATTGGCTTTCTTT. Translation gives CASTPTELAFF.

At least ten counts were recorded for this clonotype. The V gene is TRBV2, the J gene TRBJ1-2; the D is unclear. The ends were cut back, 8 bases at V and 6 bases at J, with 7 bases in the middle. This CDR3 is built from 10 residues. The V gene's germline CDR1 is SNHLY and CDR2 FYNNEI. The CDR3 sequence is CASRVDGYTF. The CDR3 DNA is TGTGCCAGCCGTGTTGATGGCTACACCTTC.

The chain employs TRBV4-2 and TRBJ1-1, with D perhaps TRBD1 (5 bases). V shed 0 bases and J shed 6 bases, with 17 bases lying between them. The germline V gene encodes CDR1 LGHNA and CDR2 YNFKEQ. The CDR3 is 16 residues long. The chain's CDR3 is CASSQDRGYRISEAFF. CDR3 bases: TGTGCCAGCAGCCAAGACCGGGGTTACAGGATTTCTGAAGCTTTCTTT.

This clonotype has just a few counts. This sequence joins TRBV5-1 and TRBJ1-6; unclear D gene. V lost 0 bases, J lost 0 bases, and 10 bases lay in between. This CDR3 is 17 amino acids long. CDR1 and CDR2 from the germline V gene are SGHRS and YFSETQ. As DNA, the CDR3 is TGCGCCAGCAGCTTGGCCGCGGATAGCTCCTATAATTCACCCCTCCACTTT. It specifies CASSLAADSSYNSPLHF.

The rearrangement uses TRBV4-2 and TRBJ1-5; weak D call: TRBD1 (6 bases). The germline CDR1 and CDR2 sequences are LGHNA and YNFKEQ. The CDR3 runs 14 residues. The V end lost 3 bases, the J end lost 4 bases, and 10 bases lay between the germline ends. The CDR3 DNA reads TGTGCCAGCAGCCATGCAGGGGAAAATCAGCCCCAGCATTTT. Its protein is CASSHAGENQPQHF.

This clonotype came up many times. The CDR3 sequence is CASSVRYGESSYNEQFF. CDR3 nucleotides: TGTGCCAGCAGCGTACGGTACGGCGAGAGCTCCTACAATGAGCAGTTCTTC. The rearrangement links TRBV9 to TRBJ2-1, with D uncertain. The V end lost 1 base, the J end lost 0 bases, and 14 bases lay between the germline ends. The CDR3 length is 17 residues. Germline CDR1 SGDLS, CDR2 YYNGEE.

This clonotype was observed at least ten times. The rearrangement uses TRBV4-2 and TRBJ2-3; maybe TRBD2 (6 bases). The CDR3 is 15 residues long. Trimming stripped 4 bases from V and 1 base from J, with 12 bases between. The germline V gene encodes CDR1 LGHNA and CDR2 YNFKEQ. The CDR3 is CASSPTGGGTDTQYF. In DNA, the CDR3 is TGTGCCAGCAGCCCAACCGGCGGGGGCACAGATACGCAGTATTTT.

This clonotype was found a few times. The chain combines TRBV6-6 with TRBJ1-2; 9 nucleotides align to TRBD1. Unmatched junction bases numbered 6, after V lost 7 bases and J lost 0 bases. This CDR3 spans 15 amino acids. Germline V gene lookup returns CDR1 MNHNY and CDR2 SVGAGI (reference sequence). The CDR3 is CASTGQGITNYGYTF. CDR3 bases: TGTGCCAGCACCGGACAGGGGATCACTAACTATGGCTACACCTTC.

This chain joins TRBV6-1 and TRBJ1-1; D remains ambiguous. This CDR3 has 13 residues. Trimming left V 5 bases short and J 3 bases short, with 10 bases between. The V gene's germline CDR1 is MNHNS and CDR2 SASEGT. Here the CDR3 reads CASSHLTDTEAFF. DNA of the CDR3: TGTGCCAGCAGTCATCTAACGGACACTGAAGCTTTCTTT.

This clonotype was counted many times. The V and J genes are TRBV24-1 and TRBJ2-3; the D call may be TRBD1 or TRBD2 (5 bases each). V was trimmed by 4 bases and J by 3 bases, leaving 16 bases between them. The CDR3 sequence is 16 residues long. Germline V gene sequence: CDR1 KGHDR, CDR2 SFDVKD. Written as DNA, the CDR3 is TGTGCCACCAGTGAGGGGGACGTGACCGGGACAGATACGCAGTATTTT. Its translation: CATSEGDVTGTDTQYF.

The rearrangement uses TRBV12-3 or TRBV12-4 and TRBJ1-4; 7 bases are shared with TRBD1. The CDR3 covers 15 residues. Trimming removed 6 bases from V and 0 bases from J; junction bases left unmatched: 4. The CDR3: CASSRDSATNEKLFF. The DNA of the CDR3 is TGTGCCAGCAGCCGGGACAGCGCAACTAATGAAAAACTGTTTTTT.